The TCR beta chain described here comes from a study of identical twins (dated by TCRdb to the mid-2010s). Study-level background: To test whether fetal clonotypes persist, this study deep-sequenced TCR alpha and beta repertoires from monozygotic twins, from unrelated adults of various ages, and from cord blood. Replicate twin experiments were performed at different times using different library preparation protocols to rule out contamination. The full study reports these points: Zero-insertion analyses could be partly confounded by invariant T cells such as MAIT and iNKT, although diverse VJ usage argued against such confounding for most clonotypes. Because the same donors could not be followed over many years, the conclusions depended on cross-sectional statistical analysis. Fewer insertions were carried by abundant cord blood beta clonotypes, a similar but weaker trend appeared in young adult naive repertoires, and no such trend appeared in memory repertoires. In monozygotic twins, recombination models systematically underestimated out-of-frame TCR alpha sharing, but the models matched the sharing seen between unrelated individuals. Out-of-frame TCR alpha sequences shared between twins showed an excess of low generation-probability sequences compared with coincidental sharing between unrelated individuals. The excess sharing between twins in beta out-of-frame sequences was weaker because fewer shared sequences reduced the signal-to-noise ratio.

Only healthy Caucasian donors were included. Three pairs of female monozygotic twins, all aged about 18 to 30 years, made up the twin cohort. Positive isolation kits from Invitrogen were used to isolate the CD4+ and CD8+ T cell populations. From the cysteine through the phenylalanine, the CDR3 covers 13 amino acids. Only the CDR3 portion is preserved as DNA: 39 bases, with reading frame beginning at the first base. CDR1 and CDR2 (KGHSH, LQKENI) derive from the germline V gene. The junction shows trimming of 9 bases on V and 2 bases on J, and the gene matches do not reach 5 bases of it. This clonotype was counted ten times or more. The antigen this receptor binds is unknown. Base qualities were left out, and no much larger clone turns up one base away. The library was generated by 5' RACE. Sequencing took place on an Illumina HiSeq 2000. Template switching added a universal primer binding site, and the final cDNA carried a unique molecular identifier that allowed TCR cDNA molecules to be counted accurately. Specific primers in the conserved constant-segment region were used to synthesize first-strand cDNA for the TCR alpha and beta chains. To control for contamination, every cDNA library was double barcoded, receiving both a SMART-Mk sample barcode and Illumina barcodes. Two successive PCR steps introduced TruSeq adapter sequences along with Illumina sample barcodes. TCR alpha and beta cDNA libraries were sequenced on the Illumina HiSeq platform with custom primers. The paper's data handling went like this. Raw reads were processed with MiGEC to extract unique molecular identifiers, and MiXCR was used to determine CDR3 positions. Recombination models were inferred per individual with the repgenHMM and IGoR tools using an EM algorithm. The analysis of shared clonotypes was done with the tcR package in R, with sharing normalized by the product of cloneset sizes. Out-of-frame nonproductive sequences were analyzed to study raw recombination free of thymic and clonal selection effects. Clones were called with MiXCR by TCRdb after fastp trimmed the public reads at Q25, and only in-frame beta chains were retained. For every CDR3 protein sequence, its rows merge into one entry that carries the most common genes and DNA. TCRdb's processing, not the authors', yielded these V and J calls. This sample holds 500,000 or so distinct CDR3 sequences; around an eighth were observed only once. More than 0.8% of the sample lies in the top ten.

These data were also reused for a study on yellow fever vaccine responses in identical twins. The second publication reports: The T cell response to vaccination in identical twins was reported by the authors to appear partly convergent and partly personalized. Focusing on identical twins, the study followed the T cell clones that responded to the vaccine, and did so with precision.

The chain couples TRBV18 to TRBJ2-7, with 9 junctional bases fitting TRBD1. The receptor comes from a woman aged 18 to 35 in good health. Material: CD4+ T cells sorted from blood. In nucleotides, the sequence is TGTGCCAGGAGAACAGGGGGCCCCTACGAGCAGTACTTC. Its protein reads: CARRTGGPYEQYF. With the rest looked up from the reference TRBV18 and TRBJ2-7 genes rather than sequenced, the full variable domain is NAGVMQNPRHLVRRRGQEARLRCSPMKGHSHVYWYRQLPEEGLKFMVYLQKENIIDESGMPKERFSAEFPKEGPSILRIQQVVRGDSAAYFCARRTGGPYEQYFGPGTRLTVT.